This T cell receptor (beta chain) originates from a study of neoadjuvant nivolumab and ipilimumab in lung cancer (dated by TCRdb to about 2020). Broadly, across the study: Nivolumab was administered intravenously at 3 mg/kg on days 1, 15 and 29, and in the combination arm ipilimumab 1 mg/kg was added on day 1 only. The trial treated 40 to 45 patients with operable NSCLC: about 23 were randomized to nivolumab monotherapy and around 21 to nivolumab plus ipilimumab. The primary trial endpoint was the major pathologic response (MPR) rate in the intention-to-treat population in each study arm. The study compared TCR repertoires in pretherapy (baseline) peripheral blood with TCR repertoires in tumors resected at surgery following neoadjuvant immune checkpoint blockade. Matched pretherapy and resected tumor pairs were analyzed for seven patients: four treated with nivolumab and three with nivolumab plus ipilimumab.

As concerns this clone: The antigen this receptor binds is unknown. No base-level quality is on record; no much larger clone is a single base apart.

Taken with the paper, the label for time point translates to: at surgical resection after neoadjuvant nivolumab +/- ipilimumab. The samples were obtained from NEOSTAR, a phase 2 randomized trial that tested neoadjuvant nivolumab or nivolumab plus ipilimumab, followed by surgery, in operable NSCLC. General findings and caveats noted by the study authors: From pretherapy to surgery, tumor T-cell richness and clonality increased in three of three dual-therapy tumors but in only two of four nivolumab-treated tumors. No significant correlation was found between TCR clonality and pathologic tumor regression, and only a single major-pathologic-response sample was available for the analysis of TCR clonality versus pathologic tumor regression. Resected tumors had greater TCR richness and clonality than tumor-adjacent uninvolved lung, and increases were observed in more dual-therapy-treated tumors. A small number of samples underwent TCR sequencing. Pretherapy blood TCR richness correlated positively with richness in tumors resected after neoadjuvant therapy (Spearman R = 0.82).

Library preparation was by the immunoSEQ multiplex PCR assay. In the source study's methods: Repertoires were summarized by richness and clonality, and significantly expanded and contracted clones were identified between pre- and post-therapy samples. Here the immuneACCESS table is served through TCRdb, limited to in-frame sequences with V and J called. Missing clones are a known gap in these copies; in checked studies unresolved V genes cover under half, and the rest lacks a known reason. V, J and clone size reflect that table, while D and trimming were determined from the DNA. A total of fewer than 35,000 clones appear in this sample, more than 85% of them only once. The top ten clonotypes cover 2% to 2.5% of the sample. V is shortened by 4 bases, J by 3 bases, and the region joining them spans 16 bases. There are 15 amino acids in the CDR3, from cysteine to phenylalanine inclusive. Kept here is only the CDR3 DNA, which spans 45 bases and is read in frame from base 1. In the germline V gene (reference sequence), CDR1 corresponds to SGHKS and CDR2 to YYEKEE.

Recombination connected TRBV5-5 to TRBJ1-1; the D segment could be TRBD1, given 6 matching bases. Sequencing used peripheral blood, obtained after neoadjuvant nivolumab, alone or with ipilimumab, at or shortly before surgery. The sequence derives from an adult with non-small cell lung cancer. CDR3 sequence: CASSVGPGADTEAFF. The DNA sequence is as follows: TGTGCCAGCAGCGTCGGCCCGGGGGCTGACACTGAAGCTTTCTTT.